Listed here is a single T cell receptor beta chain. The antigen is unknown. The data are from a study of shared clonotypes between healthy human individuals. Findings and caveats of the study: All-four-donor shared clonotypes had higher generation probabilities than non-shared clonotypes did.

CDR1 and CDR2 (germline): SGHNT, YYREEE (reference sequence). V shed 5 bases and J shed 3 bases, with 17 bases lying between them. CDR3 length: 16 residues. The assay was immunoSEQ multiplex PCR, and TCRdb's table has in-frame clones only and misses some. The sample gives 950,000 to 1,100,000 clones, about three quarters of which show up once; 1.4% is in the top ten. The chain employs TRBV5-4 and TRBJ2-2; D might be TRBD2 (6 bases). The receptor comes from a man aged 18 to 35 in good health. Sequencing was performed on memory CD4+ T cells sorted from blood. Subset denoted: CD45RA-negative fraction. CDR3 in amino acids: CASSFKGGVDTGELFF. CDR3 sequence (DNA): TGTGCCAGCAGTTTTAAGGGCGGGGTGGACACCGGGGAGCTGTTTTTT. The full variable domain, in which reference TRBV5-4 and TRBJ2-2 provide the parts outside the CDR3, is ETGVTQSPTHLIKTRGQQVTLRCSSQSGHNTVSWYQQALGQGPQFIFQYYREEENGRGNFPPRFSGLQFPNYSSELNVNALELDDSALYLCASSFKGGVDTGELFFGEGSRLTVL.